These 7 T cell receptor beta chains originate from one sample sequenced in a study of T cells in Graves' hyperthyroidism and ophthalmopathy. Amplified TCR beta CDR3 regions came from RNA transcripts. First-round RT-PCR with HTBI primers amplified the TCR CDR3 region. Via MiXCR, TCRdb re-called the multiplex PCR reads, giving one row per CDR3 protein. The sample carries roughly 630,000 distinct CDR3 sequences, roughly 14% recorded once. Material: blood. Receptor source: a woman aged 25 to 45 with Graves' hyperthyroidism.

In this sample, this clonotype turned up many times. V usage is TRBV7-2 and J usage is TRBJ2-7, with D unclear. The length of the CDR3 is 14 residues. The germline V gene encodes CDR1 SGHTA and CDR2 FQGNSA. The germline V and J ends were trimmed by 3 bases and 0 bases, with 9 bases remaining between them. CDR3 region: CASSFDSPSYEQYF. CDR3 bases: TGTGCCAGCAGCTTTGACTCGCCCTCCTACGAGCAGTACTTC.

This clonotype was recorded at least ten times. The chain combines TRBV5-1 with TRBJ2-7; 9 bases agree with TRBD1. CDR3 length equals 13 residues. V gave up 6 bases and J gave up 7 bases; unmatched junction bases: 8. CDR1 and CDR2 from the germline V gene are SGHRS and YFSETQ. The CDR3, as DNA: TGCGCCAGCACTCGGGACAGGGAACGAGAGCAGTACTTC. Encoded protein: CASTRDREREQYF.

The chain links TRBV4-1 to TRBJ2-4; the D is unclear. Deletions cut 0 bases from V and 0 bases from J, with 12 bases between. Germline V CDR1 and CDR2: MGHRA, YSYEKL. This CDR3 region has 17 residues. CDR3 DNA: TGCGCCAGCAGCCAAGATAATCGCGAGCTAGCCAAAAACATTCAGTACTTC. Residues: CASSQDNRELAKNIQYF.

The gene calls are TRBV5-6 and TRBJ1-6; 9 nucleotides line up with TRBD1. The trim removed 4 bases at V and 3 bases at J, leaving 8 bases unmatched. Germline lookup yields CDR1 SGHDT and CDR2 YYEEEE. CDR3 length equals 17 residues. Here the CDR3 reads CASSKGQGFFYNSPLHF. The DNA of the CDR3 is TGTGCCAGCAGCAAAGGACAGGGGTTTTTCTATAATTCACCCCTCCACTTT.

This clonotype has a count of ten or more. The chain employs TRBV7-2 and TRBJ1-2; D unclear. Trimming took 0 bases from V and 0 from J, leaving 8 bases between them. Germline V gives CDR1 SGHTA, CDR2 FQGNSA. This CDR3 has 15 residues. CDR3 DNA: TGTGCCAGCAGCTTAGCCCGGGTTGCTAACTATGGCTACACCTTC. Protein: CASSLARVANYGYTF.

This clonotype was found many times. Written as DNA, the CDR3 is TGTGCCAGCAGCTACGGGACACCAACCTACGAGCAGTACTTC. This encodes CASSYGTPTYEQYF. This chain uses TRBV5-6 with TRBJ2-7; weak D call: TRBD1 (6 bases). The CDR3 covers 14 residues. Between the trimmed V and J ends, which lost 3 bases and 2 bases, there was a span of 12 bases. CDR1 SGHDT and CDR2 YYEEEE come from the germline V gene. Based on the CDR3 plus reference TRBV5-6 and TRBJ2-7, the full variable domain is DAGVTQSPTHLIKTRGQQVTLRCSPKSGHDTVSWYQQALGQGPQFIFQYYEEEERQRGNFPDRFSGHQFPNYSSELNVNALLLGDSALYLCASSYGTPTYEQYFGPGTRLTVT.

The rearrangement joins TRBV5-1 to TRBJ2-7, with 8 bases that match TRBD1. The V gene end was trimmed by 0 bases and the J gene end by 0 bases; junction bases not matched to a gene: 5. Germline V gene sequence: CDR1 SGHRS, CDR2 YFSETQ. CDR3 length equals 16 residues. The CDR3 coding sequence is TGCGCCAGCAGCTTGGCCGGACAGGGAATCTCCTACGAGCAGTACTTC. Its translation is CASSLAGQGISYEQYF.